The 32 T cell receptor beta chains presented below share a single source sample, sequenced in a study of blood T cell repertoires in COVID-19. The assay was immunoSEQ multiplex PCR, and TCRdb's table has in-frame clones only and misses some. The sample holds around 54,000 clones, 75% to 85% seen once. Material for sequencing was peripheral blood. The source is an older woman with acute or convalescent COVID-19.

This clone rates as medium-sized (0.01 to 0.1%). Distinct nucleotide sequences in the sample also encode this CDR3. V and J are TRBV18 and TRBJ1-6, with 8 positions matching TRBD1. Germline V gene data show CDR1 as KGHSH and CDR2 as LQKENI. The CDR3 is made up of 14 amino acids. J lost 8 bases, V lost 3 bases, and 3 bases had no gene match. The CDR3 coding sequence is TGTGCCAGCTCACCCCAGGGGGCTGATTCACCCCTCCACTTT. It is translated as CASSPQGADSPLHF. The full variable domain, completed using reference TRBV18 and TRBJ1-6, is NAGVMQNPRHLVRRRGQEARLRCSPMKGHSHVYWYRQLPEEGLKFMVYLQKENIIDESGMPKERFSAEFPKEGPSILRIQQVVRGDSAAYFCASSPQGADSPLHFGNGTRLTVT.

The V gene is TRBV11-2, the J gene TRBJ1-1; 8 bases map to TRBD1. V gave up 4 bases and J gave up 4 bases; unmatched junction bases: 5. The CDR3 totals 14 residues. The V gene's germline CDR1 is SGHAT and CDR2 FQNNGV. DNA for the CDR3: TGTGCCAGCAGCTGGGGACAGGCGTTCACTGAAGCTTTCTTT. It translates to CASSWGQAFTEAFF.

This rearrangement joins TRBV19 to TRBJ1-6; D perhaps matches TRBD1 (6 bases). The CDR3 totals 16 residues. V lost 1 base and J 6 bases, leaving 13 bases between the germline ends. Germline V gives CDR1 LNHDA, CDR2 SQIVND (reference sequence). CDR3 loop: CASSIARTALNSPLHF. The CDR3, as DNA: TGTGCCAGTAGTATAGCCAGGACAGCGCTTAATTCACCCCTCCACTTT.

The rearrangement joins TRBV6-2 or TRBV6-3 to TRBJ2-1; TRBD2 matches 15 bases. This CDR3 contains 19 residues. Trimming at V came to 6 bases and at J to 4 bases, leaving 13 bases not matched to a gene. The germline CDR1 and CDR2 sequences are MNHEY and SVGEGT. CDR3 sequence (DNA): TGTGCCAGCAGCTCTCGCCCTTGGACTAGCGGGGGGGATTACAATGAGCAGTTCTTC. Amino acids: CASSSRPWTSGGDYNEQFF.

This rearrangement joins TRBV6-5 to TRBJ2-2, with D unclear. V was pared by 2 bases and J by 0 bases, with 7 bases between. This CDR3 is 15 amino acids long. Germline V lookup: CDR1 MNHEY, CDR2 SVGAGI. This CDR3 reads CASSYSSTNTGELFF. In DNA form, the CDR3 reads TGTGCCAGCAGTTACAGCTCCACGAACACCGGGGAGCTGTTTTTT.

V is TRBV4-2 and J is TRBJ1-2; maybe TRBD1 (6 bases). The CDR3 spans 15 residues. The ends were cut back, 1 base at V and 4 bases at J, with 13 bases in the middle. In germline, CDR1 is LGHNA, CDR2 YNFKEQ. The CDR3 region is CASSQGTAGSYGYTF. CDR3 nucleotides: TGTGCCAGCAGCCAAGGGACAGCCGGAAGCTATGGCTACACCTTC.

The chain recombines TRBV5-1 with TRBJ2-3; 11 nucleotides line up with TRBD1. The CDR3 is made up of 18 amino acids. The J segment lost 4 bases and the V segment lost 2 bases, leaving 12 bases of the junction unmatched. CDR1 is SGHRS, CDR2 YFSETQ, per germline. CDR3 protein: CASSFPDKDRGPADTQYF. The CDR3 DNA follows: TGCGCCAGCAGCTTCCCAGATAAGGACAGGGGGCCGGCAGATACGCAGTATTTT. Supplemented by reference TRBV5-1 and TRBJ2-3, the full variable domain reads KAGVTQTPRYLIKTRGQQVTLSCSPISGHRSVSWYQQTPGQGLQFLFEYFSETQRNKGNFPGRFSGRQFSNSRSEMNVSTLELGDSALYLCASSFPDKDRGPADTQYFGPGTRLTVL.

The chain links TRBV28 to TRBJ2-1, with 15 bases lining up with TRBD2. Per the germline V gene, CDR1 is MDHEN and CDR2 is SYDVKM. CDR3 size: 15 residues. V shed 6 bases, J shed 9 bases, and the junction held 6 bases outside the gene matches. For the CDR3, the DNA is TGTGCCAGCAGGGGGGGGACTAGCGGGAGGAGTGAGCAGTTCTTC. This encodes CASRGGTSGRSEQFF. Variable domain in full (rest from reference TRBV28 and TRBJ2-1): DVKVTQSSRYLVKRTGEKVFLECVQDMDHENMFWYRQDPGLGLRLIYFSYDVKMKEKGDIPEGYSVSREKKERFSLILESASTNQTSMYLCASRGGTSGRSEQFFGPGTRLTVL.

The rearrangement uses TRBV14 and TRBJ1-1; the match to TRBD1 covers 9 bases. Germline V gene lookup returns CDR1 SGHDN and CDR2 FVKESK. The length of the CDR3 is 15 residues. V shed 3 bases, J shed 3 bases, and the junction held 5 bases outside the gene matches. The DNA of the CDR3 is TGTGCCAGCAGCCAGGACCGGGACAGGGACACTGAAGCTTTCTTT. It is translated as CASSQDRDRDTEAFF.

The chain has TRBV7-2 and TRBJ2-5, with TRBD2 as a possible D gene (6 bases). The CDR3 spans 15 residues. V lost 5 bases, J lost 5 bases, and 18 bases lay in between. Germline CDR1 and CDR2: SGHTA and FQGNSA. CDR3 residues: CASSLLLMGGETQYF. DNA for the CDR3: TGTGCCAGCAGCCTACTTTTGATGGGGGGTGAGACCCAGTACTTC.

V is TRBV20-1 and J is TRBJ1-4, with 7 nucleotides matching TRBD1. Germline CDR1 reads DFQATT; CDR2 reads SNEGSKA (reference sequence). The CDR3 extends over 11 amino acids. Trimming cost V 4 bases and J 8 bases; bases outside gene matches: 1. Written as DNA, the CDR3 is TGCAGTGCTAAGGACAGGGAAAAACTGTTTTTT. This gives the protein CSAKDREKLFF.

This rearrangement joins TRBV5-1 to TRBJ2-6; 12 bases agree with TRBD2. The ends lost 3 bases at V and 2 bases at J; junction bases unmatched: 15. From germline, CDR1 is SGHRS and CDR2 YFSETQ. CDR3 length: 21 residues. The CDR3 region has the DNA TGCGCCAGCAGCTCACGGACTAGCGGGACGGGAGGGCGCCCTGGGGCCAACGTCCTGACTTTC. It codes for CASSSRTSGTGGRPGANVLTF.

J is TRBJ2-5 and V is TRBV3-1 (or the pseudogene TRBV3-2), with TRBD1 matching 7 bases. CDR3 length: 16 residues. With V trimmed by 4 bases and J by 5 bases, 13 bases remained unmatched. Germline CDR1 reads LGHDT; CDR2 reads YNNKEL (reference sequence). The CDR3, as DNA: TGTGCCAGCAGCCCCCCCGGGACAGCACCAATTGAGACCCAGTACTTC. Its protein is CASSPPGTAPIETQYF.

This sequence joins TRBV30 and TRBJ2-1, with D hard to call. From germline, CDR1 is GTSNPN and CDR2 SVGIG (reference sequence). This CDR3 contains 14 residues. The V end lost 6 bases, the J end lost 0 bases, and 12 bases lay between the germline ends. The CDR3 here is CACTVLSSYNEQFF. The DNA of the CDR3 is TGTGCCTGCACCGTCCTGAGCTCCTACAATGAGCAGTTCTTC.

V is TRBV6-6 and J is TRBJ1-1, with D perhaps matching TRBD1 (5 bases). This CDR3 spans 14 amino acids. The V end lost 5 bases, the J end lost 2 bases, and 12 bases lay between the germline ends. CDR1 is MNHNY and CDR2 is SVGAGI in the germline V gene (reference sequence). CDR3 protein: CASSLDSYNTEAFF. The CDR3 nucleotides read TGTGCCAGCAGTCTCGACAGTTACAACACTGAAGCTTTCTTT.

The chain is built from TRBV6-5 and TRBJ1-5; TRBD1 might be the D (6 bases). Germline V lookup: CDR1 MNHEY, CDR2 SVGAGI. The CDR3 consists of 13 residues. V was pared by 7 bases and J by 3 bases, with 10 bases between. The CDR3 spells CASTRTVNQPQHF. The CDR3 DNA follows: TGTGCCAGCACCCGGACAGTCAATCAGCCCCAGCATTTT.

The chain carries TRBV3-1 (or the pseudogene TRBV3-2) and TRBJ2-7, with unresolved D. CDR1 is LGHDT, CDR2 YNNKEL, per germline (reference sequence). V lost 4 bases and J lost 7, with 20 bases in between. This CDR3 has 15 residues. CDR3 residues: CASSLMTITAGEQYF. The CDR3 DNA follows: TGTGCCAGCAGCCTTATGACAATTACGGCCGGAGAGCAGTACTTC.

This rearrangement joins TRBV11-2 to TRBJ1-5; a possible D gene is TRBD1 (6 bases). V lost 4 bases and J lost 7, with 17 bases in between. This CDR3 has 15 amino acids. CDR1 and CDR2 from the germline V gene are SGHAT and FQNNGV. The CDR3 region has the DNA TGTGCCAGCAGCTCCGGTGGAGGGAGGGGGCAGCCCCAGCATTTT. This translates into CASSSGGGRGQPQHF. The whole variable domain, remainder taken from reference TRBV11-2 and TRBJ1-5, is EAGVAQSPRYKIIEKRQSVAFWCNPISGHATLYWYQQILGQGPKLLIQFQNNGVVDDSQLPKDRFSAERLKGVDSTLKIQPAKLEDSAVYLCASSSGGGRGQPQHFGDGTRLSIL.

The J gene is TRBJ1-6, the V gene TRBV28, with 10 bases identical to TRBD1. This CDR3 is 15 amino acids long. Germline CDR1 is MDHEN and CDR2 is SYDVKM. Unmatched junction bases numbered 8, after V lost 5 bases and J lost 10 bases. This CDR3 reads CASSKVTGGISPLHF. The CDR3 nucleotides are TGTGCCAGCAGTAAAGTGACAGGGGGCATCTCACCCCTCCACTTT.

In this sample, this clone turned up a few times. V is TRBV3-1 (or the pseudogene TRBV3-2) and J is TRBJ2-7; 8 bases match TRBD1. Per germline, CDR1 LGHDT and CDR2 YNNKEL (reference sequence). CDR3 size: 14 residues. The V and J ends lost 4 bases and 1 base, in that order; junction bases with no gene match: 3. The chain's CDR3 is CASSPGQASYEQYF. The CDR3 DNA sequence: TGTGCCAGCAGCCCGGGACAGGCTTCCTACGAGCAGTACTTC.

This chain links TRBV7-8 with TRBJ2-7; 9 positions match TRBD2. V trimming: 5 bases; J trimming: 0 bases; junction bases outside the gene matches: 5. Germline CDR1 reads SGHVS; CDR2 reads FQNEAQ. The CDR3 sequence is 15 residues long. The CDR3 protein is CASSPLAGSSYEQYF. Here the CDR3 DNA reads TGTGCCAGCAGCCCCCTAGCGGGGAGCTCCTACGAGCAGTACTTC.

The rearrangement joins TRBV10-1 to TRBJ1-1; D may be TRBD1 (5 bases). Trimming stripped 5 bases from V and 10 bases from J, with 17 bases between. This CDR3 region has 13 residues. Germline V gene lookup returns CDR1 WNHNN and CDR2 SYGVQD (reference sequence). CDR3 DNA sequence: TGCGCCAGCAGTCCCCGATATGGAGGGGCAGCTTTCTTT. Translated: CASSPRYGGAAFF.

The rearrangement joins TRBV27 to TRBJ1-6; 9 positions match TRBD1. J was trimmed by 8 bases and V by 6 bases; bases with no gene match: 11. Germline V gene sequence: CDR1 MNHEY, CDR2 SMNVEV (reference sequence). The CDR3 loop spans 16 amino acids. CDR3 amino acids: CASRTLTGGWDSPLHF. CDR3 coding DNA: TGTGCCAGCAGGACTCTAACAGGGGGCTGGGATTCACCCCTCCACTTT.

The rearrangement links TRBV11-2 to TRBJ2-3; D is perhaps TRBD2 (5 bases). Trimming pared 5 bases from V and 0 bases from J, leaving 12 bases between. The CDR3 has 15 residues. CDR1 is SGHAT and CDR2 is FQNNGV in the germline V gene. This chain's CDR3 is CASSKSGTSTDTQYF. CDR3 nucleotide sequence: TGTGCCAGCAGCAAAAGCGGAACCAGCACAGATACGCAGTATTTT.

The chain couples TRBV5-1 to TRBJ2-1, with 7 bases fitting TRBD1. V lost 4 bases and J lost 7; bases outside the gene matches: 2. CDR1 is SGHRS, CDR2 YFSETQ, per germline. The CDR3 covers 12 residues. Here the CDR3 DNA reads TGCGCCAGCAGCCTACAGGGGAATGAGCAGTTCTTC. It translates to CASSLQGNEQFF.

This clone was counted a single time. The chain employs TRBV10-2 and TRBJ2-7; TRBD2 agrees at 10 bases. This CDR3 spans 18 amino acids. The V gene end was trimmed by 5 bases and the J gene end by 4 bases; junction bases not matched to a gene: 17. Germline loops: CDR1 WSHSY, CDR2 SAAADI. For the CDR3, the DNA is TGCGCCAGCAGTAGGGCTAGCGGGAGTCCCCAACGCGGATACGAGCAGTACTTC. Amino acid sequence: CASSRASGSPQRGYEQYF.

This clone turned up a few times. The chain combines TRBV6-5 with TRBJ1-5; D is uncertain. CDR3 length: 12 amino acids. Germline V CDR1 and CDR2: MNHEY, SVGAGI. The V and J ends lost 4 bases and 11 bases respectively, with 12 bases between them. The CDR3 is CASSSFNEAQHF. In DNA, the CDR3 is TGTGCCAGCAGTTCCTTTAACGAGGCCCAGCATTTT.

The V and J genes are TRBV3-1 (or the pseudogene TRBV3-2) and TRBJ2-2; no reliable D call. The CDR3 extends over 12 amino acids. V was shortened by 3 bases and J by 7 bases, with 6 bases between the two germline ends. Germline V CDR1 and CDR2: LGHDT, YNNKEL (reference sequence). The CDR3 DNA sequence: TGTGCCAGCAGCCAGTCCGTCGGGGAGCTGTTTTTT. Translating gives CASSQSVGELFF.

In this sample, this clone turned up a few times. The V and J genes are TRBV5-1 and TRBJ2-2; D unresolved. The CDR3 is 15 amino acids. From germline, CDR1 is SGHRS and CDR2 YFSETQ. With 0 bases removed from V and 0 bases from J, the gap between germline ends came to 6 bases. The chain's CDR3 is CASSLVVTNTGELFF. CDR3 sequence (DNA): TGCGCCAGCAGCTTGGTAGTAACGAACACCGGGGAGCTGTTTTTT.

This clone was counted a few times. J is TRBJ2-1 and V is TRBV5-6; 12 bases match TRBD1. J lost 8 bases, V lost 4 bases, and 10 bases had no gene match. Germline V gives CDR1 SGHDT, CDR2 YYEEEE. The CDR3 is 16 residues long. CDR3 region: CASSKLGQGAVDEQFF. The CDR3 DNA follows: TGTGCCAGCAGCAAATTGGGACAGGGGGCGGTAGATGAGCAGTTCTTC.

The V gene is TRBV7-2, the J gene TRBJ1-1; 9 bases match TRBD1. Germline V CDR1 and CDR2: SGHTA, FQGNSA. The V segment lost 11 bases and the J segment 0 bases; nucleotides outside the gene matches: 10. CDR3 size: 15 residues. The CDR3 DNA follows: TGTGCCTTAAGGGGACAGGGTGGCATGAACACTGAAGCTTTCTTT. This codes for CALRGQGGMNTEAFF.

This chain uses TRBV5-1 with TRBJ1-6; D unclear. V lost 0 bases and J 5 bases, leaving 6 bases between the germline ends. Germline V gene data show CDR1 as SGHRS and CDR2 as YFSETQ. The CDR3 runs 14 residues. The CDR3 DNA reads TGCGCCAGCAGCTTGGACTTTAATAATTCACCCCTCCACTTT. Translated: CASSLDFNNSPLHF.